These T cell receptor beta chains were read from a single sample in a study of cytomegalovirus exposure and HLA in healthy donors. Produced via immunoSEQ multiplex PCR; TCRdb's table is partial and in-frame only. Seen here are about 72,000 clones, 94% observed once, and the top ten hold 0.55% to 0.65%. The sample was PBMCs. Every receptor here comes from a woman aged 18-30 years in good health and CMV-seronegative. The CDR3 runs from the conserved cysteine through the conserved F or W. A D gene is named only where the DNA matches it firmly. The size field is filled for only some rows; it gives once, few, many or a size class.

TRBJ2-7 | . | TRBD1 | TRBV28 | TGTGCCAGCGGCACGGGACAGGGTTACGAGCAGTACTTC | CASGTGQGYEQYF
TRBJ1-5 | . | TRBD1 | TRBV7-2 | TGTGCCAGCAGTTACAGGGGTCAGCAGCCCCAGCATTTT | CASSYRGQQPQHF
TRBJ2-1 | once | . | TRBV5-1 | TGCGCCAGCAGCTTGGCCGATGGAGATGAGCAGTTCTTC | CASSLADGDEQFF
TRBJ2-2 | . | . | TRBV7-6 | TGTGCCAGCAGCTTAGTTTGGAGGACGAACACCGGGGAGCTGTTTTTT | CASSLVWRTNTGELFF
TRBJ1-6 | . | TRBD1 | TRBV28 | TGTGCCAGCAGTGCCCGCTTCGGACAGGGCTATAATTCACCCCTCCACTTT | CASSARFGQGYNSPLHF
TRBJ2-7 | . | TRBD2 | TRBV7-2 | TGTGCCAGCAGCCCCCAAAGCGGGGGACCCTACGAGCAGTACTTC | CASSPQSGGPYEQYF
TRBJ2-7 | . | . | TRBV27 | TGTGCCAGCAGTCATTACAGTGACTACGAGCAGTACTTC | CASSHYSDYEQYF
TRBJ1-6 | . | . | TRBV2 | TGTGCCAGCAAAGGGGGTAGTAATTCACCCCTCCACTTT | CASKGGSNSPLHF
TRBJ1-2 | . | TRBD1 | TRBV20-1 | TGCAGGGGGGGACAGTGGTATGGCTACACCTTC | CRGGQWYGYTF
TRBJ1-3 | . | TRBD1 | TRBV6-6 | TGTGCCAGCAGCCCCACAGGGGCTGGAAACACCATATATTTT | CASSPTGAGNTIYF
TRBJ1-4 | . | . | TRBV4-3 | TGCGCCAGCAGCCCCGGGCGAGGGTGGGATGAAAAACTGTTTTTT | CASSPGRGWDEKLFF
TRBJ2-7 | . | . | TRBV10-3 | TGTGCCATCAACTCCCATCGCTACGAGCAGTACTTC | CAINSHRYEQYF
TRBJ2-2 | . | . | TRBV2 | TGTGCCAGCATCAAAACGAACACCGGGGAGCTGTTTTTT | CASIKTNTGELFF
TRBJ2-2 | . | TRBD2 | TRBV7-2 | TGTGCCAGCAGCTCGGAACCTAGCGGGGGGGCCGCCGGGGAGCTGTTTTTT | CASSSEPSGGAAGELFF
TRBJ1-4 | . | . | TRBV5-4 | TGTGCCAGCAGCTACCCGGGGGAATACGGTGAAAAACTGTTTTTT | CASSYPGEYGEKLFF
TRBJ1-4 | . | . | TRBV30 | TGTGCCTGGAGCGAAACAGGGACCCATGAAAAACTGTTTTTT | CAWSETGTHEKLFF
TRBJ2-7 | once | . | TRBV19 | TGTGCCAGTAGTATAGGAAAAGGGGGCGAGCAGTACTTC | CASSIGKGGEQYF
TRBJ2-1 | . | TRBD2 | TRBV7-6 | TGTGCCAGCAGTCATAGACTAGCGGGGGGTGGGTCCTACAATGAGCAGTTCTTC | CASSHRLAGGGSYNEQFF
TRBJ1-1 | once | . | TRBV15 | TGTGCCACCAGCAGAGATAGGTACAGGCTGAACACTGAAGCTTTCTTT | CATSRDRYRLNTEAFF
TRBJ2-1 | . | TRBD2 | TRBV4-2 | TGTGCCAGCAGCCAAGCGGCCCGGGGGGGTAACAATGAGCAGTTCTTC | CASSQAARGGNNEQFF
TRBJ1-5 | . | . | TRBV7-9 | TGTGCCAGCAGCTCCGGACAGCAGCCCCAGCATTTT | CASSSGQQPQHF
TRBJ1-4 | . | . | TRBV18 | TGTGCCAGCTCACCAGACGTGTCTTCTCCCAGGGAAAAACTGTTTTTT | CASSPDVSSPREKLFF
TRBJ1-1 | few | TRBD1 | TRBV6-4 | TGTGCCAGCAGTGAGAATGAGGGGGCGGGCACTGAAGCTTTCTTT | CASSENEGAGTEAFF
TRBJ2-5 | . | TRBD1 | TRBV5-1 | TGCGCCAGCAGAACACAGGGGGACTTACAAGAGACCCAGTACTTC | CASRTQGDLQETQYF
TRBJ1-2 | once | . | TRBV5-4 | TGTGCCAGCAGCTTAACCGCCGGCGGGGTGCCTTACTTC | CASSLTAGGVPYF
TRBJ1-1 | . | . | TRBV9 | TGTGCCAGCAGCGTAGAAGAGGGACATCCGAACACTGAAGCTTTCTTT | CASSVEEGHPNTEAFF